This TCR beta chain was sequenced in a study of T cell changes during pregnancy in multiple sclerosis. Trimming removed 2 bases at V and 9 bases at J, with 11 bases between. From germline, CDR1 is GTSNPN and CDR2 SVGIG (reference sequence). The CDR3 extends over 12 amino acids. Generated by immunoSEQ multiplex PCR, the TCRdb table keeps only in-frame clones and is missing some. Of about 100,000 clones listed, about 90% are singletons. The clonotype was recovered from a female donor with multiple sclerosis, enrolled in a pregnancy study. Sequencing was performed on peripheral blood, taken after pregnancy. V gene TRBV30 combines with J gene TRBJ1-5; D is ambiguous. The CDR3 sequence is CAWSPPNLPQHF. The CDR3 DNA reads as TGTGCCTGGAGTCCGCCAAACTTGCCCCAGCATTTT.